This entry concerns a single TCR beta chain. Given a much more abundant clone one base away, this may be a read error. Combining iRepertoire HTBI primers with Arm-PCR of CDR3 regions, the authors built TCR beta libraries. TCRdb used MiXCR to reprocess the multiplex PCR reads, holding one entry per CDR3 protein. The sample has about 470,000 distinct CDR3 sequences; roughly 20% are singletons. The sample originates from a study of regulatory T cells in long-lasting Graves disease. Stated time point: persistent/refractory GD, antithyroid drugs over 5 years with positive TRAb. From RNA extracted from PBMCs, the TCR library was made. There are 14 residues in the CDR3. V was clipped by 5 bases and J by 4 bases; unmatched bases: 6. Per germline, CDR1 MDHEN and CDR2 SYDVKM.

This TCR came from a female donor with Graves disease. This chain joins TRBV28 and TRBJ2-5, with 8 bases that match TRBD2. Sample: peripheral blood mononuclear cells (PBMCs), taken when the disease was refractory, from a patient treated with antithyroid drugs. The CDR3 DNA reads as TGTGCCAGCAGTCGACCAGCGGGAGTAGAGACCCAGTACTTC. Protein: CASSRPAGVETQYF.